This TCR beta chain was sequenced during a study of blood T cell repertoires in COVID-19 (dated by TCRdb to about 2020). Looking at the study overall: Samples covering the acute and convalescent phases of COVID-19 were provided by collaborators in the United States, Italy and Spain. Where available, HLA class I and class II types were obtained from metadata supplied by the sample provider rather than from assay-based typing. Subjects who had been exposed to COVID-19, were actively infected with it, or had recovered from it provided the deeply sampled blood TCRbeta repertoires that made up the dataset. The prospective study material was composed of cDNA or gDNA derived from T cells, B-cell-depleted T cells, or PBMCs. Nearly every sample came with metadata listing a de-identified subject ID, COVID-19 status, age in years and sex. Samples were obtained from the ongoing ImmuneRACE study (first 160 participants) and from approximately 1,200 subjects provided by 6 global collaborators. The repertoires were released in a freely available public database intended as a resource for research on the immune response to SARS-CoV-2.

What the research found in general, with its limitations: How much clinical and demographic metadata was included differed by source and by participant, and the metadata was provided uncurated.

TCRbeta CDR3 regions were amplified from genomic DNA using the immunoSEQ Assay, a bias-controlled multiplex PCR. As for how the authors treated the data: The number of nucleated cells in each sample was estimated by amplification of reference gene primers within the assay. Sequence reads were collapsed and filtered to measure the absolute abundance of every unique TCRbeta CDR3 rearrangement. For each sample, productive Simpson clonality was calculated as the square root of Simpson's diversity index across productive rearrangements. TCRdb retrieved this table from immuneACCESS and kept in-frame rearrangements only. Not all clones are present; in checked studies, unresolved V genes account for under half, and no reason is known for the remainder. Clone size and V and J calls were adopted from that table, with D and trimming inferred from the DNA. Present in this sample are under 150,000 clones, less than 90% of which were seen just once. The ten top clones hold 35% to 40% of the sample.

The collaborating institutions used their own protocols to collect whole blood in K2EDTA tubes. For TCRbeta analysis, collaborator samples were shipped as frozen whole blood, as isolated PBMCs, or as DNA extracted from either sample type. CDR3 length: 16 amino acids, cysteine to phenylalanine. The kept DNA is CDR3 alone, 48 bases in frame from the first base. Trimming takes 3 bases off V and 4 bases off J; junction bases not matched to a gene: 10. CDR1 is given as GTSNPN and CDR2 as SVGIG, both from the germline V gene (reference sequence). Concerning this clone: This clone's antigen is unknown. Base qualities are missing; no much larger clone stands one base away.

The clonotype originates from a human donor in a cohort sampled during active COVID-19. The sequenced sample consisted of peripheral blood. The chain couples TRBV30 to TRBJ1-3, and 9 junction bases match TRBD1. The nucleotide sequence is TGTGCCTGGAGCAACCGGGACAGGGTCTTCGGAAACACCATATATTTT. Its protein product is CAWSNRDRVFGNTIYF.